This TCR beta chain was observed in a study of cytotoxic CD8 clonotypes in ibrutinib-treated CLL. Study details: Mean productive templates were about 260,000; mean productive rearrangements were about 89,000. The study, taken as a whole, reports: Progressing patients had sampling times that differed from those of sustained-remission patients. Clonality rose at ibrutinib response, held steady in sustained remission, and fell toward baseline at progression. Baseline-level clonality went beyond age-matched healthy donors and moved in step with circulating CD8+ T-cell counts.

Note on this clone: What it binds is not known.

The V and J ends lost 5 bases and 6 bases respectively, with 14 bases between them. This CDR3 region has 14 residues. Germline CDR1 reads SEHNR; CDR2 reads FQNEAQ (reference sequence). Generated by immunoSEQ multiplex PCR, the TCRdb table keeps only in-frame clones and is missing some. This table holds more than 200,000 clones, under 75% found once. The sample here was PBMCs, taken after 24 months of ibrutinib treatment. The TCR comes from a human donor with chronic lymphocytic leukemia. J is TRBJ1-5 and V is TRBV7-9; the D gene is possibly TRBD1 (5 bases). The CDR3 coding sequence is TGTGCCAGCAGCCCAGGGAGTGTCACTCAGCCCCAGCATTTT. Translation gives CASSPGSVTQPQHF.